Below, 30 T cell receptor beta chains from the same sample are listed, as sequenced in a study of cytomegalovirus exposure and HLA in healthy donors. Primers: 60 Vbeta forward and 13 Jbeta reverse. Clones were read by immunoSEQ multiplex PCR, and TCRdb kept only the in-frame ones, dropping some. The data show some 140,000 clones, roughly 77% seen once. The specimen was PBMCs. The source is a female donor in good health and CMV-seronegative.

This rearrangement joins TRBV11-2 to TRBJ2-5, with TRBD1 matching 10 bases. The CDR3 contains 19 residues. V shed 1 base and J 5 bases; nucleotides not matched to a gene: 16. Per the germline V gene, CDR1 is SGHAT and CDR2 is FQNNGV. This CDR3 is CASSLANPPDRGLWETQYF. The CDR3 nucleotides are TGTGCCAGCAGCTTAGCTAATCCCCCCGACAGGGGGCTTTGGGAGACCCAGTACTTC.

The rearrangement links TRBV10-1 to TRBJ2-7, with a weak D call TRBD1 (6 bases). The CDR3 totals 14 residues. V was clipped by 6 bases and J by 7 bases, with 19 bases between them. Germline CDR1 reads WNHNN; CDR2 reads SYGVQD (reference sequence). The CDR3 DNA reads as TGCGCCAGCAGACAAGGACAGACGAATGGAGAGCAGTACTTC. Protein sequence: CASRQGQTNGEQYF.

This chain connects TRBV27 to TRBJ1-1, with D perhaps matching TRBD1 (5 bases). There are 13 residues in the CDR3. The V end lost 10 bases, the J end lost 6 bases, and 18 bases lay between the germline ends. Germline CDR1 and CDR2: MNHEY and SMNVEV (reference sequence). The CDR3 region is CATQAGPGAEAFF. The CDR3 nucleotides read TGTGCCACCCAAGCGGGGCCTGGGGCTGAAGCTTTCTTT.

This chain links TRBV5-4 with TRBJ1-6, with 7 nucleotides matching TRBD1. With 0 bases clipped from V and 6 bases from J, the junction kept 3 bases outside the gene matches. The CDR3 extends over 15 amino acids. Germline values: CDR1 SGHNT, CDR2 YYREEE (reference sequence). The CDR3 protein is CASSLVGDSNSPLHF. CDR3 sequence (DNA): TGTGCCAGCAGCTTGGTGGGGGACAGTAATTCACCCCTCCACTTT.

This clone appeared a few times. The chain carries TRBV11-2 and TRBJ1-4; 7 positions agree with TRBD1. Looked up from germline, CDR1 is SGHAT and CDR2 is FQNNGV. This CDR3 is built from 16 residues. After removal of 2 bases from V and 6 bases from J, the junction contained 9 bases not matched to a gene. CDR3 sequence (DNA): TGTGCCAGCAGCTTAATAAGGGGGCCCCCCGATGAAAAACTGTTTTTT. It yields the protein CASSLIRGPPDEKLFF.

This chain links TRBV4-3 with TRBJ2-5, with D perhaps matching TRBD2 (6 bases). The J call may be faulty, since TRBJ2-7 better matches the DNA end. CDR3 length: 14 residues. CDR1 and CDR2 (germline): LGHNA, YSLEER. In nucleotides, the CDR3 is TGCGCCAGCAGCCAAGAGGCGGGAAGCTACGAGCAGTACTTC. This gives the protein CASSQEAGSYEQYF.

The chain uses TRBV6-5 and TRBJ2-7; 8 nucleotides line up with TRBD2. Germline V gene sequence: CDR1 MNHEY, CDR2 SVGAGI. V shed 6 bases, J shed 2 bases, and the junction held 6 bases outside the gene matches. This CDR3 comprises 14 residues. CDR3: CASRQAGATYEQYF. CDR3 nucleotides: TGTGCCAGCAGGCAAGCGGGAGCGACCTACGAGCAGTACTTC.

This chain links TRBV7-9 with TRBJ2-7; a possible D gene is TRBD2 (6 bases). Deletions cut 4 bases from V and 1 base from J, with 20 bases between. CDR1 is SEHNR and CDR2 is FQNEAQ in the germline V gene (reference sequence). The CDR3 is 17 residues long. The CDR3 coding sequence is TGTGCCAGCAGCTCCCGGGGAGGCGTTAATATATCCTACGAGCAGTACTTC. Amino acid sequence: CASSSRGGVNISYEQYF.

The chain couples TRBV12-5 to TRBJ1-1; D is ambiguous. Trimming left V 5 bases short and J 1 base short, with 11 bases between. The CDR3 runs 14 residues. The germline V gene encodes CDR1 LGHNT and CDR2 FRNRAP. CDR3 protein: CASGPTSENTEAFF. The CDR3 DNA reads as TGTGCTAGTGGTCCGACATCAGAGAACACTGAAGCTTTCTTT.

The chain recombines TRBV10-2 with TRBJ2-2, with 8 nucleotides matching TRBD1. The CDR3 loop spans 17 amino acids. The germline gives CDR1 WSHSY, CDR2 SAAADI. V trimming: 2 bases; J trimming: 2 bases; junction bases outside the gene matches: 7. In nucleotides, the CDR3 is TGCGCCAGCAGTGAGCCCGGGACAGGCAGTAACACCGGGGAGCTGTTTTTT. Its protein product is CASSEPGTGSNTGELFF.

This clone came up once. The chain is built from TRBV11-2 and TRBJ2-7; possibly TRBD1 for D (6 bases). From germline, CDR1 is SGHAT and CDR2 FQNNGV. Trimming left V 2 bases short and J 4 bases short, with 12 bases between. This CDR3 contains 14 residues. CDR3 bases: TGTGCCAGCAGCTTATGGGGGCCGGGGTACGAGCAGTACTTC. This gives the protein CASSLWGPGYEQYF.

This chain connects TRBV30 to TRBJ2-7, with 10 positions matching TRBD2. Per the germline V gene, CDR1 is GTSNPN and CDR2 is SVGIG (reference sequence). CDR3 size: 13 residues. J gave up 2 bases and V 8 bases, and 6 bases lay outside the gene matches. The CDR3 nucleotides read TGTGCCCTAAGGACTAGCGGCCCCTACGAGCAGTACTTC. It yields the protein CALRTSGPYEQYF.

The rearrangement joins TRBV28 to TRBJ2-7; TRBD1 matches at 10 bases. The V gene end was trimmed by 2 bases and the J gene end by 3 bases; junction bases not matched to a gene: 1. The CDR3 is made up of 14 amino acids. The germline V gene has CDR1 MDHEN and CDR2 SYDVKM. The CDR3 DNA follows: TGTGCCAGCAGTTTAGGGGACAGGGGCTACGAGCAGTACTTC. It specifies CASSLGDRGYEQYF.

The chain uses TRBV7-3 and TRBJ1-1; a possible D gene is TRBD1 (6 bases). The CDR3 runs to 14 residues. Germline values: CDR1 SGHTA, CDR2 FQGTGA. V gave up 5 bases and J gave up 0 bases, with 10 bases separating them. CDR3 region: CASSPYRVNTEAFF. The CDR3 DNA reads as TGTGCCAGCAGCCCCTACAGGGTGAACACTGAAGCTTTCTTT. Supplemented by reference TRBV7-3 and TRBJ1-1, the full variable domain reads GAGVSQTPSNKVTEKGKYVELRCDPISGHTALYWYRQSLGQGPEFLIYFQGTGAADDSGLPNDRFFAVRPEGSVSTLKIQRTERGDSAVYLCASSPYRVNTEAFFGQGTRLTVV.

This chain joins TRBV7-9 and TRBJ1-1; 8 bases fit TRBD1. V lost 5 bases to trimming and J lost 3 bases; unmatched junction nucleotides: 8. The CDR3 runs 15 residues. Per the germline V gene, CDR1 is SEHNR and CDR2 is FQNEAQ (reference sequence). The CDR3 protein is CASSLRQGSDTEAFF. DNA for the CDR3: TGTGCCAGCAGCCTACGACAGGGGTCGGACACTGAAGCTTTCTTT.

The genes are TRBV6-6 and TRBJ1-4, with D maybe TRBD1 (5 bases). CDR3 length: 14 residues. CDR1 is MNHNY and CDR2 is SVGAGI in the germline V gene (reference sequence). Trimming removed 7 bases at V and 5 bases at J, with 14 bases between. The CDR3 DNA reads TGTGCCAGCAACCTGGGGCGGTTAAATGAAAAACTGTTTTTT. Protein product: CASNLGRLNEKLFF.

The chain's CDR3 is CASGLGDTGPYGYTF. CDR3 coding DNA: TGTGCTAGTGGTTTGGGCGACACCGGCCCCTATGGCTACACCTTC. The V and J genes are TRBV12-5 and TRBJ1-2; the D is unclear. The CDR3 is 15 amino acids. Trimming left V 1 base short and J 4 bases short, with 13 bases between. Looked up from germline, CDR1 is LGHNT and CDR2 is FRNRAP.

The chain combines TRBV11-3 with TRBJ1-1; D uncertain. There are 13 residues in the CDR3. V was shortened by 3 bases and J by 1 base, with 6 bases between the two germline ends. Per the germline V gene, CDR1 is SGHNT and CDR2 is YENEEA. Here the CDR3 reads CASSFDWNTEAFF. In DNA form, the CDR3 reads TGTGCCAGCAGCTTCGACTGGAACACTGAAGCTTTCTTT.

The chain couples TRBV13 to TRBJ2-1; 8 positions match TRBD2. The ends lost 1 base at V and 7 bases at J; junction bases unmatched: 6. There are 15 residues in the CDR3. The germline CDR1 and CDR2 sequences are PRHDT and FYEKMQ (reference sequence). The CDR3 DNA reads TGTGCCAGCAGCTTAGAACGGGAGGGCCCTAATGAGCAGTTCTTC. Translation gives CASSLEREGPNEQFF. Full variable domain (missing parts from reference TRBV13 and TRBJ2-1): AAGVIQSPRHLIKEKRETATLKCYPIPRHDTVYWYQQGPGQDPQFLISFYEKMQSDKGSIPDRFSAQQFSDYHSELNMSSLELGDSALYFCASSLEREGPNEQFFGPGTRLTVL.

J is TRBJ2-1 and V is TRBV11-3; 7 bases align to TRBD2. Germline lookup yields CDR1 SGHNT and CDR2 YENEEA. The length of the CDR3 is 16 residues. The V segment lost 7 bases and the J segment 2 bases; nucleotides outside the gene matches: 11. The CDR3 sequence is CASTPGGRVTYNEQFF. CDR3 sequence (DNA): TGTGCCAGCACCCCAGGTGGGAGGGTAACCTACAATGAGCAGTTCTTC.

V is TRBV7-6 and J is TRBJ2-3; 9 positions agree with TRBD2. Germline-derived CDR1 and CDR2 are SGHVS and FNYEAQ. Trimming at V came to 1 base and at J to 3 bases, leaving 5 bases not matched to a gene. CDR3 length: 16 amino acids. The CDR3 loop reads CASSLEVAGATDTQYF. The DNA of the CDR3 is TGTGCCAGCAGCTTAGAGGTAGCGGGAGCGACAGATACGCAGTATTTT.

This chain connects TRBV7-6 to TRBJ2-7; the D gene is possibly TRBD1 (6 bases). The CDR3 has 16 amino acids. CDR1 and CDR2 from the germline V gene are SGHVS and FNYEAQ. Between the trimmed V and J ends, which lost 4 bases and 0 bases, there was a span of 16 bases. The CDR3 region is CASSSWTARSSYEQYF. CDR3 nucleotide sequence: TGTGCCAGCAGCTCGTGGACAGCGAGAAGCTCCTACGAGCAGTACTTC.

The chain employs TRBV4-1 and TRBJ2-5; the D gene is possibly TRBD1 (6 bases). V dropped 4 bases and J dropped 14 bases, with 20 bases sitting between them. CDR1 MGHRA and CDR2 YSYEKL come from the germline V gene. This CDR3 region has 13 residues. In DNA form, the CDR3 reads TGCGCCAGCAGCCTCGAGGGACACGGACTTCGTTACTTC. Translating it yields CASSLEGHGLRYF.

This clone was observed a handful of times. The gene calls are TRBV2 and TRBJ1-4; tentative D call: TRBD1 (5 bases). CDR3 length: 15 residues. V dropped 3 bases and J dropped 7 bases, with 15 bases sitting between them. The germline V gene encodes CDR1 SNHLY and CDR2 FYNNEI. CDR3 coding DNA: TGTGCCAGCAGTGATTTCCCGGGTCAGGGTGAAAAACTGTTTTTT. Its translation: CASSDFPGQGEKLFF.

The chain combines TRBV5-4 with TRBJ2-3, with 7 bases matching TRBD2. This CDR3 has 14 amino acids. V dropped 0 bases and J dropped 3; count of bases not matched to a gene: 1. Germline-derived CDR1 and CDR2 are SGHNT and YYREEE (reference sequence). The CDR3 region is CASSLAGGTDTQYF. CDR3 nucleotide sequence: TGTGCCAGCAGCTTGGCCGGGGGGACAGATACGCAGTATTTT.

This clone was seen only a few times. V and J are TRBV18 and TRBJ2-3; D gene unclear. The V end lost 3 bases, the J end lost 2 bases, and 15 bases lay between the germline ends. Germline loops: CDR1 KGHSH, CDR2 LQKENI. The length of the CDR3 is 16 residues. The CDR3 nucleotides read TGTGCCAGCTCACCGAACTCCCCGAGCAACACAGATACGCAGTATTTT. The encoded protein is CASSPNSPSNTDTQYF.

This clone was recorded once. The gene calls are TRBV29-1 and TRBJ1-1, with 8 bases identical to TRBD1. The CDR3 is 14 residues long. The germline CDR1 and CDR2 sequences are SQVTM and ANQGSEA. V lost 5 bases and J lost 0; bases outside the gene matches: 5. This CDR3 reads CSVFKTGVNTEAFF. The CDR3 DNA reads as TGCAGCGTTTTCAAGACAGGGGTGAACACTGAAGCTTTCTTT.

The V and J genes are TRBV7-8 and TRBJ2-3, with D possibly matching TRBD2 (6 bases). The V end lost 4 bases, the J end lost 0 bases, and 14 bases lay between the germline ends. Germline-derived CDR1 and CDR2 are SGHVS and FQNEAQ. The CDR3 contains 16 residues. As DNA, the CDR3 is TGTGCCAGCAGCTCTTTTAGCGGCTCTAGCACAGATACGCAGTATTTT. It yields the protein CASSSFSGSSTDTQYF.

J is TRBJ2-5 and V is TRBV6-5, with D uncertain. Germline lookup yields CDR1 MNHEY and CDR2 SVGAGI. V was pared by 1 base and J by 1 base, with 4 bases between. The CDR3 length is 13 residues. CDR3 in amino acids: CASSYFLQETQYF. In nucleotides, the CDR3 is TGTGCCAGCAGTTACTTTCTCCAAGAGACCCAGTACTTC.

The V gene is TRBV29-1, the J gene TRBJ2-1; D may be TRBD2 (6 bases). The length of the CDR3 is 14 residues. Deletions cut 5 bases from V and 0 bases from J, with 11 bases between. The germline CDR1 and CDR2 sequences are SQVTM and ANQGSEA. The CDR3 bases are TGCAGCGTTCTAGCGTGGGGCTCCTACAATGAGCAGTTCTTC. Protein product: CSVLAWGSYNEQFF.